Presented here are 12 T cell receptor beta chains from one specimen sequenced in a study of tumor-infiltrating lymphocytes in oesophageal squamous cell carcinoma. TCRdb reprocessed the PCR reads via MiXCR and lists one record per CDR3 protein. Of over 11,000 distinct CDR3 sequences in the sample, 45% to 55% were seen once. Sequencing used blood. The receptors come from a male donor with esophageal squamous cell carcinoma.

The J gene is TRBJ2-1, the V gene TRBV7-2; D is unclear. The closer fit of TRBJ2-7 to the DNA end suggests the J call may be wrong. Germline V gives CDR1 SGHTA, CDR2 FQGNSA. CDR3 length: 15 amino acids. CDR3 bases: TGTGCCAGCAGCTCAGACTTGTTCTCCTACAATGAGCAGTACTTC. Translating it yields CASSSDLFSYNEQYF.

This clonotype has ten or more counts. CDR3 protein: CASSYSGLTSIEQYF. Written as DNA, the CDR3 is TGTGCCAGCAGTTACTCTGGGCTAACCAGCATAGAGCAGTACTTC. V usage is TRBV6-6 and J usage is TRBJ2-5, with unresolved D. Trimming left V 0 bases short and J 11 bases short, with 19 bases between. The germline V gene has CDR1 MNHNY and CDR2 SVGAGI (reference sequence). There are 15 residues in the CDR3.

V and J are TRBV12-3 or TRBV12-4 and TRBJ2-3, with 16 bases identical to TRBD2. The tail of the sequence fits TRBJ2-1 better, so the J call may be wrong. The CDR3 sequence is 16 residues long. This CDR3 is CASSSGTSGGASEQFF. The DNA of the CDR3 is TGTGCCAGCAGTTCCGGGACTAGCGGGGGGGCGAGTGAGCAGTTCTTC.

The DNA of the CDR3 is TGTGCCAGCAGTTCCCCACTACTCGACAATGAGCAGTTCTTC. Its translation: CASSSPLLDNEQFF. The V gene is TRBV28, the J gene TRBJ2-1; D is unclear. The V gene lost 4 bases and the J gene lost 5 bases, with 12 bases spanning the gap. Germline-derived CDR1 and CDR2 are MDHEN and SYDVKM. CDR3 length: 14 amino acids.

The V call is TRBV7-9, the J call TRBJ2-1, with no clear D. In germline, CDR1 is SEHNR, CDR2 FQNEAQ (reference sequence). Between the trimmed V and J ends, which lost 7 bases and 8 bases, there was a span of 6 bases. The CDR3 is made up of 10 amino acids. The DNA of the CDR3 is TGTGCCAGCAAAAGCCATGAGCAGTTCTTC. As protein: CASKSHEQFF.

This clonotype was picked up many times. The chain couples TRBV2 to TRBJ2-5, with TRBD1 identical over 8 bases. J lost 2 bases, V lost 6 bases, and 8 bases had no gene match. Per the germline V gene, CDR1 is SNHLY and CDR2 is FYNNEI. CDR3 length equals 15 residues. This CDR3 reads CASRRDRGQQETQYF. The DNA for the CDR3 is TGTGCCAGCAGGCGCGACAGGGGACAACAAGAGACCCAGTACTTC. The complete variable domain, with remaining parts taken from reference TRBV2 and TRBJ2-5, reads EPEVTQTPSHQVTQMGQEVILRCVPISNHLYFYWYRQILGQKVEFLVSFYNNEISEKSEIFDDQFSVERPDGSNFTLKIRSTKLEDSAMYFCASRRDRGQQETQYFGPGTRLLVL.

This clonotype has a single count. A single base separates this from a much larger clone, so it may be a read error. J is TRBJ2-1 and V is TRBV18; D unresolved. The J call could be wrong; TRBJ2-7 is a better fit for the DNA end. The CDR3 extends over 14 amino acids. Germline V gives CDR1 KGHSH, CDR2 LQKENI. CDR3 sequence: CASSPAAGQYEQYF. The CDR3, as DNA: TGTGCCAGCTCACCAGCGGCCGGTCAATACGAGCAGTACTTC.

The genes are TRBV7-4 and TRBJ2-7; D uncertain. CDR3 length: 14 residues. Trimming removed 5 bases at V and 5 bases at J, with 16 bases between. Germline values: CDR1 SGHVT, CDR2 SQSDAQ. CDR3 protein: CASSPGIGYNEQYF. DNA of the CDR3: TGTGCCAGCAGCCCCGGAATAGGATATAACGAGCAGTACTTC.

This clonotype was counted at least ten times. V usage is TRBV27 and J usage is TRBJ2-1, with 14 bases identical to TRBD2. The DNA end is a closer match to TRBJ2-7, so the J assignment may be wrong. Germline V gene lookup returns CDR1 MNHEY and CDR2 SMNVEV (reference sequence). CDR3 length: 15 residues. In nucleotides, the CDR3 is TGTGCCAGCATGACTAGCGGGAGGGTCTCCTACGAGCAGTACTTC. This sequence encodes CASMTSGRVSYEQYF.

The genes are TRBV7-2 and TRBJ2-1; 7 nucleotides match TRBD2. The J call may be faulty, since TRBJ2-7 better matches the DNA end. Germline V lookup: CDR1 SGHTA, CDR2 FQGNSA. The CDR3 contains 13 residues. The CDR3 coding sequence is TGTGCCAGCAGCTTAGCGGGAGGGCGAGAGCAGTACTTC. It translates to CASSLAGGREQYF.

The CDR3 DNA is TGTGCCAGTAGTAGCGACAGGGGCACTGAAGCTTTCTTT. Its protein is CASSSDRGTEAFF. The chain carries TRBV19 and TRBJ1-1; the match to TRBD1 covers 8 bases. The CDR3 contains 13 residues. V lost 4 bases and J lost 4; bases outside the gene matches: 2. Germline assignment: CDR1 LNHDA and CDR2 SQIVND (reference sequence).

The genes are TRBV27 and TRBJ2-1; D unclear. TRBJ2-7 matches the DNA end more closely, so the J call is doubtful. Germline CDR1 and CDR2: MNHEY and SMNVEV (reference sequence). The CDR3 sequence is 13 residues long. The CDR3 region is CASSLPGRNEQYF. In DNA, the CDR3 is TGTGCCAGCAGTCTGCCCGGCCGCAATGAGCAGTACTTC.